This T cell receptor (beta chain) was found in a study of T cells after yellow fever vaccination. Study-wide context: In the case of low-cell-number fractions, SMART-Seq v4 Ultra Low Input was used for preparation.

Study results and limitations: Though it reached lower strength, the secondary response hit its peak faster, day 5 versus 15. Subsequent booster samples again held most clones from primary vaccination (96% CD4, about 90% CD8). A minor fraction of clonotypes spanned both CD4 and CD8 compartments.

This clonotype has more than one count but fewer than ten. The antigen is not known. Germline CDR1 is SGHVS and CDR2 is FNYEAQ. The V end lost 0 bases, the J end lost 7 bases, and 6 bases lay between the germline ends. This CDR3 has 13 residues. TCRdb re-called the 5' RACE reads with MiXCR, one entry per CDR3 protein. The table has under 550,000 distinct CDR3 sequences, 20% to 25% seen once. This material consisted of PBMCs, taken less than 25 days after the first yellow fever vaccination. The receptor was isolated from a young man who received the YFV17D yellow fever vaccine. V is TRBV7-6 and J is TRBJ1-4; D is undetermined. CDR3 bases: TGTGCCAGCAGCTTAGCGGGGAGTGAAAAACTGTTTTTT. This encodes CASSLAGSEKLFF.